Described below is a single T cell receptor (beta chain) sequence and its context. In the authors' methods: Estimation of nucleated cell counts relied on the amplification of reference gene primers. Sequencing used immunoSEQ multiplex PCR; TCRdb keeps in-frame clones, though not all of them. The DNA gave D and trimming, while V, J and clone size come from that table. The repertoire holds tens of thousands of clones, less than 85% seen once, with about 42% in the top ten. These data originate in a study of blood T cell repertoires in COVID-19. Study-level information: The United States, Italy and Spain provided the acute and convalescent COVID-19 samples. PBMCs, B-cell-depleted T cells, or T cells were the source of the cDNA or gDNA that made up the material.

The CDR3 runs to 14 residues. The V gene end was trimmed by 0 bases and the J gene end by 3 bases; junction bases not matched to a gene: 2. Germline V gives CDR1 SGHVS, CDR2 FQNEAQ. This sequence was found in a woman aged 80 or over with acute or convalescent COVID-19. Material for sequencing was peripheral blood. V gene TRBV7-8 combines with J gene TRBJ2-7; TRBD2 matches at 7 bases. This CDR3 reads CASSLATSLYEQYF. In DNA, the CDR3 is TGTGCCAGCAGCTTAGCGACTAGCCTCTACGAGCAGTACTTC.